This T cell receptor beta chain appears in the sequencing data of a study of blood T cell repertoires in COVID-19. The overall study: The analysed material was cDNA or gDNA that came from T cells, B-cell-depleted T cells, or PBMCs.

The data were produced by immunoSEQ multiplex PCR, yet TCRdb's version contains in-frame clones alone and is incomplete. The sample yields around 100,000 clones, 65% to 90% seen once. Source material: peripheral blood. The source is a man older than 75 with acute or convalescent COVID-19.

This CDR3 reads CASSYGQFYEQYF. The CDR3 DNA follows: TGTGCCAGCAGTTACGGCCAGTTCTACGAGCAGTACTTC. The rearrangement joins TRBV6-5 to TRBJ2-7; D unresolved. With 2 bases removed from V and 3 bases from J, the gap between germline ends came to 8 bases. Per the germline V gene, CDR1 is MNHEY and CDR2 is SVGAGI. This CDR3 region has 13 residues.